This TCR beta chain was retrieved from a study of radiotherapy plus CTLA-4 blockade in lung cancer. Sequencing was performed with immunoSEQ multiplex PCR; in TCRdb, only in-frame clones are kept and a portion is missing. The data contain about 120,000 clones, 85% to 90% of them seen just once; the ten biggest clones take up 6.9%. CTLA-4 blockade using ipilimumab, together with focal radiation, was received by patients with chemo-refractory metastatic non-small-cell lung cancer. Study-level results: After treatment with radiotherapy plus ipilimumab, TCR clones that came from the tumor expanded in blood. According to reports, early shifts in blood T cell clones, alongside interferon-beta, forecast response most accurately.

About this clone itself: Its antigen is not known.

This TCR derives from a human donor with non-small cell lung cancer that progressed on radiotherapy plus ipilimumab. The source material was peripheral blood, sampled from a patient treated with radiotherapy plus ipilimumab.

The CDR3 DNA reads TGTGCCAGCAGGGACCCACCCAGACACGAGCAGTACTTC. Protein product: CASRDPPRHEQYF. The rearrangement uses TRBV2 and TRBJ2-7; D is unclear. The V end was cut by 6 bases, the J end by 5 bases, with 14 bases between. This CDR3 is built from 13 residues. Germline assignment: CDR1 SNHLY and CDR2 FYNNEI.